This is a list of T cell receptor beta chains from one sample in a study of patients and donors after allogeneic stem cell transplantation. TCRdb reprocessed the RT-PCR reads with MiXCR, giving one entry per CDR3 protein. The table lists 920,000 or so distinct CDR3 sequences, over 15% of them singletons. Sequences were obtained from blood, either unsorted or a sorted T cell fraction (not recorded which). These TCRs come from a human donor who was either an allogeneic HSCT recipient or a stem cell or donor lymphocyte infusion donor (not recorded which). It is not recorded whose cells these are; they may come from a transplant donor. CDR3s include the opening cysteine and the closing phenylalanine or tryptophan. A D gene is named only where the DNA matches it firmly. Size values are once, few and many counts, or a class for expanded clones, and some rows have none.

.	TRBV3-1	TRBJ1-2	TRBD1	CASSPGGGNGYTF	TGTGCCAGCTCCCCAGGGGGGGGTAATGGCTACACCTTC
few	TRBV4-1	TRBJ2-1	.	CASSQKGLNSYNEQFF	TGCGCCAGCAGCCAAAAGGGACTGAACTCCTACAATGAGCAGTTCTTC
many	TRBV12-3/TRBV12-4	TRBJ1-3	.	CASSWDLSIYF	TGTGCCAGCAGTTGGGATCTTTCCATATATTTT
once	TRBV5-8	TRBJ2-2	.	CASSLLWGSDGELFF	TGTGCCAGCAGCTTACTGTGGGGGTCGGACGGGGAGCTGTTTTTT
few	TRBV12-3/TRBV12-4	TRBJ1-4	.	CASSSLPTTKNEKLFF	TGTGCCAGCAGCTCACTCCCCACCACTAAGAATGAAAAACTGTTTTTT
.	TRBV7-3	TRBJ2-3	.	CASSVGVYTDTQYF	TGTGCCAGCAGCGTTGGAGTTTACACAGATACGCAGTATTTT
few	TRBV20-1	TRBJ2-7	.	CSAGGDSGIGEQYF	TGCAGTGCGGGAGGTGATAGCGGAATAGGCGAGCAGTACTTC
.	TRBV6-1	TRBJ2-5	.	CASSEERRSIYF	TGTGCCAGCAGTGAAGAAAGGAGGTCCATCTACTTC
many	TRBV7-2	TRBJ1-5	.	CASSMAVGSDQPQHF	TGTGCCAGCAGCATGGCGGTGGGGTCTGATCAGCCCCAGCATTTT
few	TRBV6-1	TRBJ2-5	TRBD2	CASTAGVGTQYF	TGTGCCAGCACAGCGGGAGTCGGGACCCAGTACTTC
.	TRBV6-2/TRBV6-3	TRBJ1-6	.	CASSYWPGGSPLHF	TGTGCCAGCAGTTACTGGCCGGGTGGTTCACCCCTCCACTTT
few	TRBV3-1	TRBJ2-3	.	CASSQDRRTPREYF	TGTGCCAGCAGCCAAGACAGGAGAACCCCAAGGGAATATTTT
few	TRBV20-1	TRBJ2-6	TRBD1	CSATAGTGRTGANVLTF	TGCAGTGCTACCGCCGGGACAGGGAGAACTGGGGCCAACGTCCTGACTTTC
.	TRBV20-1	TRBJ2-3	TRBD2	CSAKLAGDTQYF	TGCAGTGCTAAACTAGCGGGAGATACGCAGTATTTT
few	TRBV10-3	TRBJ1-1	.	CAISESGVRSTEAFF	TGTGCCATCAGTGAGTCCGGGGTCCGGAGCACTGAAGCTTTCTTT
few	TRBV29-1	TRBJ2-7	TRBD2	CSVVIAGFDEQYF	TGCAGCGTTGTTATAGCGGGGTTCGACGAGCAGTACTTC
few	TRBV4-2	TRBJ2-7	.	CASRNEYEQYF	TGTGCCAGCAGAAATGAATACGAGCAGTACTTC
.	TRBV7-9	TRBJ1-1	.	CASSPLARGNTEAFF	TGTGCCAGCAGCCCTCTCGCCCGCGGGAACACTGAAGCTTTCTTT
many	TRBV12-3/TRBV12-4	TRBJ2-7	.	CASSLEPEPYEQYF	TGTGCCAGCAGTTTAGAGCCTGAGCCCTACGAGCAGTACTTC
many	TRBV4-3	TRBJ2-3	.	CASSRGGAADTQYF	TGCGCCAGCAGCCGTGGGGGGGCCGCAGATACGCAGTATTTT
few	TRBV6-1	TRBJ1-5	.	CASSPSGYYQPQHF	TGTGCCAGCAGTCCCTCAGGATATTATCAGCCCCAGCATTTT
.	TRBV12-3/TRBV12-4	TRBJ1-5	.	CASSLGGEPQHF	TGTGCCAGCAGTTTGGGGGGGGAGCCCCAGCATTTT
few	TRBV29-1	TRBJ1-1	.	CSVLRRLDTEAFF	TGCAGCGTTTTACGGAGACTAGACACTGAAGCTTTCTTT
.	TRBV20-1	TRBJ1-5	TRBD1	CSARQDRGRQPQHF	TGCAGTGCTAGGCAAGACAGGGGAAGGCAGCCCCAGCATTTT
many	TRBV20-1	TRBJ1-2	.	CSAKGGSPVSANYGYTF	TGCAGTGCCAAAGGAGGTTCCCCAGTCTCTGCTAACTATGGCTACACCTTC
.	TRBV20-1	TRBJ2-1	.	CSASASLNEQFF	TGCAGTGCTAGTGCAAGCCTCAATGAGCAGTTCTTC
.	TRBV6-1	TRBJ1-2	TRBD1	CASKGQGLVYGYTF	TGTGCCAGCAAGGGACAGGGCTTAGTCTATGGCTACACCTTC
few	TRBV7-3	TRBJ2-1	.	CASSTDRNNEQFF	TGTGCCAGCAGCACCGACAGGAACAATGAGCAGTTCTTC
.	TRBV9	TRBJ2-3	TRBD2	CASSVDPSGGAEDTQYF	TGTGCCAGCAGCGTCGACCCTAGCGGGGGGGCTGAAGATACGCAGTATTTT
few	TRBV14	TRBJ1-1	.	CASSRGKDWRPLAEAFF	TGTGCCAGCAGCCGCGGTAAGGACTGGCGGCCGCTGGCTGAAGCTTTCTTT
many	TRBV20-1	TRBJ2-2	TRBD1	CSARDRRHTGELFF	TGCAGTGCTAGGGACAGGAGGCACACCGGGGAGCTGTTTTTT
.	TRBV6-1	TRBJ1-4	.	CASSGQQGPVTNEKLFF	TGTGCCAGCAGTGGACAACAGGGCCCGGTAACTAATGAAAAACTGTTTTTT
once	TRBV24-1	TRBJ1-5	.	CVTSEPGNQPQHF	TGTGTCACCAGTGAGCCAGGGAATCAGCCCCAGCATTTT
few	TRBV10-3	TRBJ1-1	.	CAISELVVPDTEAFF	TGTGCCATCAGTGAGTTAGTGGTTCCGGACACTGAAGCTTTCTTT
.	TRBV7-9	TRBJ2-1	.	CASSGEASPNSYNEQFF	TGTGCCAGCAGCGGCGAGGCCTCGCCAAACTCCTACAATGAGCAGTTCTTC
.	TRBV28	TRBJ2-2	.	CASSPWTSYTGELFF	TGTGCCAGCAGTCCTTGGACTTCTTACACCGGGGAGCTGTTTTTT
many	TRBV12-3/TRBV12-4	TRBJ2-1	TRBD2	CASSLGGGSPYNEQFF	TGTGCCAGCAGTTTAGGAGGCGGGAGCCCCTACAATGAGCAGTTCTTC
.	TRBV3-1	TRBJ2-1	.	CASRPHGGDEQFF	TGTGCCAGCAGGCCCCACGGGGGCGATGAGCAGTTCTTC
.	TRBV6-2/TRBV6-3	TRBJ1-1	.	CASSSSTTNTEAFF	TGTGCCAGCAGTAGTTCGACAACAAACACTGAAGCTTTCTTT
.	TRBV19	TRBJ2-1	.	CASSISRVEYNEQFF	TGTGCCAGTAGTATATCTCGGGTAGAGTACAATGAGCAGTTCTTC
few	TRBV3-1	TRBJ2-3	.	CASSQSLRVSSTDTQYF	TGTGCCAGCAGCCAGTCTTTGCGGGTATCTAGCACAGATACGCAGTATTTT
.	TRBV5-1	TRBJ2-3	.	CASSTGQTSTDTQYF	TGCGCCAGCAGCACCGGACAGACTAGCACAGATACGCAGTATTTT
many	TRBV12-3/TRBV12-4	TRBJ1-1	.	CASSLRGMNTEAFF	TGTGCCAGCAGCTTAAGGGGCATGAACACTGAAGCTTTCTTT
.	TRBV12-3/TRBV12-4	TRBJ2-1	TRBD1	CASSLGQGYLYEQFF	TGTGCCAGCAGCCTGGGACAGGGGTATCTGTATGAGCAGTTCTTC
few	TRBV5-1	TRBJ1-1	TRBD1	CASSFRTRTGGEGTEAFF	TGCGCCAGCAGCTTCCGGACACGGACAGGGGGCGAGGGAACTGAAGCTTTCTTT
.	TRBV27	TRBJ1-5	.	CASSPIDHSNQPQHF	TGTGCCAGCAGTCCAATTGACCATAGCAATCAGCCCCAGCATTTT
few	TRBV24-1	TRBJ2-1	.	CATENVAKSGNEQFF	TGTGCCACCGAAAACGTAGCAAAGAGTGGTAATGAGCAGTTCTTC
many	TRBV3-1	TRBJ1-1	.	CASSQEVRGAGAFF	TGTGCCAGCAGCCAAGAAGTAAGGGGCGCGGGAGCTTTCTTT
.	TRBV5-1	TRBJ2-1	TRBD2	CASSIGRAPDEQFF	TGCGCCAGCAGCATAGGGAGGGCCCCCGATGAGCAGTTCTTC